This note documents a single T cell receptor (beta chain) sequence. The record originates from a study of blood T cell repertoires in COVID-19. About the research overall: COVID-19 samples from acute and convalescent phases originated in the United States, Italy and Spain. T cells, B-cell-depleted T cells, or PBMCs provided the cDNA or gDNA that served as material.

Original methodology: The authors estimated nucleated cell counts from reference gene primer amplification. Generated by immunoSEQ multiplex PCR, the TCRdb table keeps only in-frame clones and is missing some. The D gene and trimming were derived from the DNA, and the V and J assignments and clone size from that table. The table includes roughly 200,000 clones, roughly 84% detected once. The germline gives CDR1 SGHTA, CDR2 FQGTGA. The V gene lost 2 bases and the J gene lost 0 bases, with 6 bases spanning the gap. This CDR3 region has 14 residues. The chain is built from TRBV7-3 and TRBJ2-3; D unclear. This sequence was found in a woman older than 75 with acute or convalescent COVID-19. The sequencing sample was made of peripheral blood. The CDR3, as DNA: TGTGCCAGCAGCTTATTCCATAGCACAGATACGCAGTATTTT. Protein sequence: CASSLFHSTDTQYF.